Listed here is a single T cell receptor beta chain. Antigen: not known. The V and J ends lost 2 bases and 5 bases respectively, with 11 bases between them. CDR1 is SGHKS and CDR2 is YYEKEE in the germline V gene (reference sequence). The CDR3 extends over 14 amino acids. This record belongs to a study of T cells in localized non-small cell lung cancer. Profiled with immunoSEQ multiplex PCR; TCRdb holds only in-frame clones, not every one. The sample consists of 35,000 to 40,000 clones, about 86% of them appearing once. Study-wide findings and caveats: Clonality of T cells reached its maximum in uninvolved adjacent lung, surpassing tumor. There was an association of higher blood T cell density with longer overall survival. Appearances in adjacent lung were noted for a median 57 of the top 100 tumor clones.

The sample here was peripheral blood, taken before any cancer treatment. The receptor comes from a man between 40 and 70 years old with stage I lung adenocarcinoma. This sequence joins TRBV5-5 and TRBJ1-5; no firm D call. The DNA of the CDR3 is TGTGCCAGCAGCTTATTCGTTGCTCATCAGCCCCAGCATTTT. Translated: CASSLFVAHQPQHF. The full variable domain, its missing parts supplied by reference TRBV5-5 and TRBJ1-5, is DAGVTQSPTHLIKTRGQQVTLRCSPISGHKSVSWYQQVLGQGPQFIFQYYEKEERGRGNFPDRFSARQFPNYSSELNVNALLLGDSALYLCASSLFVAHQPQHFGDGTRLSIL.